This T cell receptor (beta chain) appears in the sequencing data of a study of cytomegalovirus exposure and HLA in healthy donors. Whole-study results and caveats: TCR beta V- and J-gene trimming was later associated with a missense DCLRE1C variant.

Details on this clone: Its antigen is as yet unknown.

CDR1 is SEHNR, CDR2 FQNEAQ, per germline (reference sequence). The CDR3 is 14 residues long. Between the trimmed V and J ends, which lost 1 base and 4 bases, there was a span of 10 bases. The study ran its PCR with 60 Vbeta and 13 Jbeta primers. The repertoire was sequenced with immunoSEQ multiplex PCR; TCRdb's copy has only in-frame clones and lacks some. The table records roughly 120,000 clones, 65% to 80% of them present only once. The sequenced material came from PBMCs. The rearrangement uses TRBV7-9 and TRBJ1-2; D gene ambiguous. The receptor's source is an older woman in good health and CMV-seropositive. For the CDR3, the DNA is TGTGCCAGCAGCTTAGACAGAACCATCTATGGCTACACCTTC. Its protein is CASSLDRTIYGYTF.